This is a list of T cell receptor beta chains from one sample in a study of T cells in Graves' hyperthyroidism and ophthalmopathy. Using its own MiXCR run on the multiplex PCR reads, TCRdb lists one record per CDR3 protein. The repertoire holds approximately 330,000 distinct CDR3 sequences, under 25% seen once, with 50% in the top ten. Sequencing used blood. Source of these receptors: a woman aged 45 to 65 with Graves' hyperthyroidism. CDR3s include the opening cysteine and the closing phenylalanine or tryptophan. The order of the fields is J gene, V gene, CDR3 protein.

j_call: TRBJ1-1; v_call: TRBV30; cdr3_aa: CAWSEAGTNTEAFF
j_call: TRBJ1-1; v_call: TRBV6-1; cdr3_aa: CASRITGVRTEAFF
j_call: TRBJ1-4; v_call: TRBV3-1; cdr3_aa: CASSQESGYINEKLFF
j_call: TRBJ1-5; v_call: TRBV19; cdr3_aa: CASSTSTDQPQHF
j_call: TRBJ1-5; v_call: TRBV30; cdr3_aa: CAWSKGYSNQPQHF
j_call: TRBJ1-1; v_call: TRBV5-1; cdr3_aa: CASSSDLDSEAFF
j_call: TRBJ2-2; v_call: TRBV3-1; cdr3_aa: CASTKTRNTGELFF
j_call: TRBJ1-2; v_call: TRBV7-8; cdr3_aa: CASSLETGYDYGYTF
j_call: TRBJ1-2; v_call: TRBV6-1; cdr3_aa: CASSEPRRPTNYVYGYTF
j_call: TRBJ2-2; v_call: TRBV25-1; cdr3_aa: CASSGGVRAAGQLGTGELFF
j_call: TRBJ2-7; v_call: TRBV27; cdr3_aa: CASSRPYEQYF
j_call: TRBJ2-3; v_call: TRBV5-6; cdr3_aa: CASSPVSPGGTDTQYF
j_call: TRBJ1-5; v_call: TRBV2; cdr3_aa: CASKGRRVDQPQHF
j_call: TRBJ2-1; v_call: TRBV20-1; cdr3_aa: CSASRGQGAGEQFF
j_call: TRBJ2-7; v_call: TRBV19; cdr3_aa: CASSSDISYEQYF
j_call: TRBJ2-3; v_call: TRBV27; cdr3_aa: CASSGDRVAQYF
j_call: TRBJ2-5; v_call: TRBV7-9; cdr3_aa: CASSLDVAGKETQYF
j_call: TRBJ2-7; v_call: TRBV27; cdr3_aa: CASSSNRDPTYEQYF
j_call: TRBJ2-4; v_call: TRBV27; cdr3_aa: CASSLSYSRKAKNIQYF
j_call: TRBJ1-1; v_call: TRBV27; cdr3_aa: CASSFGSGKAFF
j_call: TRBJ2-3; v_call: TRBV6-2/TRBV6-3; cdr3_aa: CASSYSGESDTQYF
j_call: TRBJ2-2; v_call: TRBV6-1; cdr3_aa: CASSKGLGTGELFF
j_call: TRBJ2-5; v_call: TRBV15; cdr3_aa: CATSTRAGTETQYF
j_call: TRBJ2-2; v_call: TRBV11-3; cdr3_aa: CASSSLRGNTGELFF
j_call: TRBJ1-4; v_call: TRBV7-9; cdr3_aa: CASSLYSMAGNEKLFF
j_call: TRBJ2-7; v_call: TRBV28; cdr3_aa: CASSPGGILGEQYF
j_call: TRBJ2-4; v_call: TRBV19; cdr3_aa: CASSGTGLAKNIQYF
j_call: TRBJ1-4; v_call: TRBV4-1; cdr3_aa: CASSPGQGARAEKLFF
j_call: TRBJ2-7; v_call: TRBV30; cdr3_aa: CAWSAGAVEQYF
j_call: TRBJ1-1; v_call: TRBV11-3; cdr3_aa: CASSLDEVLTEAFF
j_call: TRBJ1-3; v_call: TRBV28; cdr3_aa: CASSFPNSGNTIYF
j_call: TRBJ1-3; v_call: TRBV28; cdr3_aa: CAIQGAPPGNTIYF
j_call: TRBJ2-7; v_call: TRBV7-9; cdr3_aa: CASNSGGHEQYF
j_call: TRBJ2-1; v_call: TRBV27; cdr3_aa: CASSFWGRDNEQFF
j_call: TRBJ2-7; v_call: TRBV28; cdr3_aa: CASSSPGQAYEQYF
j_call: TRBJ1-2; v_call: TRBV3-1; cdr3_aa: CASSQGLRGLDYGYTF
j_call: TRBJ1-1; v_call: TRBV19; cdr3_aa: CASSIDKDTEAFF